This T cell receptor (beta chain) was retrieved from a study of cytomegalovirus exposure and HLA in healthy donors. Turning to the study itself: Early on, a data release was issued that held 80 million or so unique TCRs from HLA-typed donors.

From germline, CDR1 is SQVTM and CDR2 ANQGSEA. V lost 5 bases, J lost 9 bases, and 6 bases stayed unmatched. The CDR3 runs to 11 residues. On this clone: What it binds is not known.

Study-wide results and caveats: Some segments of the V type, notably TRBV6-2 and TRBV6-3, were excluded as indistinguishable. Overall, approximately 150 TCR beta chains were annotated as cytomegalovirus-associated.

Vbeta (60) and Jbeta (13) primers were used in the PCR. Some clones are missing from TCRdb's copy, which holds only in-frame ones; the method was immunoSEQ multiplex PCR. The sample holds approximately 160,000 clones, under 85% seen once. The chain has TRBV29-1 and TRBJ2-5; TRBD1 aligns across 7 bases. Sequenced sample: PBMCs. The sequence was obtained from a man younger than 35 in good health and CMV-seronegative. Here the CDR3 DNA reads TGCAGCGTTTTGGGTACAGGGGCCCAGTACTTC. It is translated as CSVLGTGAQYF.